This T cell receptor beta chain originates from a study of cytomegalovirus exposure and HLA in healthy donors. Study-wide results and caveats: Common viral pathogens seemed, in a later analysis, to connect with several of the most significant clusters. A later analysis found that most CMV-associated TCR beta chains appeared HLA-restricted. DRB1 showed the most TCR associations and HLA-C the fewest in a later analysis, as rates varied by HLA locus. Researchers reported that a few CMV-associated chains were confirmed in vitro as CMV antigen-specific.

This clone was recorded a few times. Its antigen is unidentified. Primers for the PCR totalled 60 Vbeta and 13 Jbeta. TCRdb's table, derived via immunoSEQ multiplex PCR, lists solely in-frame clones and lacks some. The sample gives under 150,000 clones, 60% to 85% of which show up once; more than 0.75% is in the top ten. Between the trimmed V and J ends, which lost 0 bases and 1 base, there was a span of 6 bases. This CDR3 comprises 15 residues. The germline CDR1 and CDR2 sequences are MNHEY and SVGAGI. The TCR sequence derives from a man in his late teens or twenties in good health and CMV-seronegative. The V call is TRBV6-5, the J call TRBJ2-2; D is unresolved. Input material: PBMCs. CDR3 protein: CASSYSTQNTGELFF. CDR3 coding DNA: TGTGCCAGCAGTTACTCGACACAGAACACCGGGGAGCTGTTTTTT.